These T cell receptor beta chains were read from a single sample in a study of vaccination effects on CD4 cells after COVID-19. This table comes from immunoSEQ multiplex PCR, and its TCRdb copy is limited to in-frame clones, with some not included. The profile shows around 60,000 clones, approximately 79% of them singletons. What these receptors recognize is not known. Sequences were derived from CD4+ T cells from PBMCs cultured with HCoV-NL63 spike peptides, sampled before COVID-19 vaccination. These receptors originate from a human donor who received a COVID-19 vaccine. Each CDR3 is given with its conserved first and last residue. A D gene is named only where the DNA matches it firmly. Only part of the rows carry a size: once, few, many, or a class if the clone is expanded.

j_gene: TRBJ1-5
d_gene: TRBD1
abundance: NA
v_gene: TRBV28
len: 15
CDR3aa: CASRGTAYSNQPQHF
CDR3nt: TGTGCCAGCAGGGGGACAGCTTATAGCAATCAGCCCCAGCATTTT

j_gene: TRBJ1-3
d_gene: NA
abundance: NA
v_gene: TRBV4-2
len: 17
CDR3aa: CASSQDGRGHSGNTIYF
CDR3nt: TGTGCCAGCAGCCAAGATGGGCGGGGGCACTCTGGAAACACCATATATTTT

j_gene: TRBJ1-5
d_gene: NA
abundance: few
v_gene: TRBV10-2
len: 14
CDR3aa: CASSEGTPNQPQHF
CDR3nt: TGCGCCAGCAGCGAGGGGACACCTAATCAGCCCCAGCATTTT

j_gene: TRBJ1-5
d_gene: NA
abundance: medium-sized
v_gene: TRBV6-5
len: 13
CDR3aa: CASRAGGNQPQHF
CDR3nt: TGTGCCAGCAGAGCAGGGGGCAATCAGCCCCAGCATTTT

j_gene: TRBJ2-5
d_gene: TRBD1
abundance: NA
v_gene: TRBV18
len: 14
CDR3aa: CASSPGQGRETQYF
CDR3nt: TGTGCCAGCTCACCCGGACAGGGGAGGGAGACCCAGTACTTC

j_gene: TRBJ2-1
d_gene: NA
abundance: NA
v_gene: TRBV5-1
len: 11
CDR3aa: CASTGYNEQFF
CDR3nt: TGCGCCAGCACCGGCTACAATGAGCAGTTCTTC

j_gene: TRBJ1-1
d_gene: TRBD1
abundance: NA
v_gene: TRBV9
len: 15
CDR3aa: CASSVGGQENTEAFF
CDR3nt: TGTGCCAGCAGCGTAGGGGGACAGGAGAACACTGAAGCTTTCTTT

j_gene: TRBJ2-5
d_gene: TRBD2
abundance: NA
v_gene: TRBV3-1/TRBV3-2
len: 14
CDR3aa: CASTKRGAGETQYF
CDR3nt: TGTGCCAGCACTAAGCGGGGGGCTGGTGAGACCCAGTACTTC

j_gene: TRBJ2-6
d_gene: NA
abundance: NA
v_gene: TRBV19
len: 20
CDR3aa: CASSFPSGGVSSSGANVLTF
CDR3nt: TGTGCCAGTAGTTTCCCGTCGGGTGGGGTAAGCAGCTCTGGGGCCAACGTCCTGACTTTC

j_gene: TRBJ1-1
d_gene: NA
abundance: NA
v_gene: TRBV5-6
len: 13
CDR3aa: CASSFATNTEAFF
CDR3nt: TGTGCCAGCAGCTTTGCAACAAACACTGAAGCTTTCTTT

j_gene: TRBJ2-1
d_gene: NA
abundance: NA
v_gene: TRBV27
len: 17
CDR3aa: CASSPYWSVSSYNEQFF
CDR3nt: TGTGCCAGCAGTCCCTATTGGAGTGTGAGCTCCTACAATGAGCAGTTCTTC

j_gene: TRBJ1-2
d_gene: TRBD1
abundance: few
v_gene: TRBV25-1
len: 15
CDR3aa: CASSDRDRGDYGYTF
CDR3nt: TGTGCCAGCAGTGATCGGGACAGGGGAGACTATGGCTACACCTTC

j_gene: TRBJ1-2
d_gene: TRBD1
abundance: NA
v_gene: TRBV27
len: 14
CDR3aa: CASSPDRATNGYTF
CDR3nt: TGTGCCAGCAGTCCAGACAGGGCTACTAATGGCTACACCTTC

j_gene: TRBJ2-2
d_gene: NA
abundance: few
v_gene: TRBV7-3
len: 13
CDR3aa: CASRLGQSGELFF
CDR3nt: TGTGCCAGCAGACTAGGACAGAGCGGGGAGCTGTTTTTT

j_gene: TRBJ1-1
d_gene: TRBD1
abundance: few
v_gene: TRBV5-1
len: 14
CDR3aa: CASSSGQGGTEAFF
CDR3nt: TGCGCCAGCAGCTCGGGACAGGGGGGGACTGAAGCTTTCTTT

j_gene: TRBJ2-2
d_gene: TRBD2
abundance: NA
v_gene: TRBV19
len: 18
CDR3aa: CASSTLLAGGTNTGELFF
CDR3nt: TGTGCCAGTAGTACCTTACTAGCGGGGGGGACGAACACCGGGGAGCTGTTTTTT

j_gene: TRBJ2-2
d_gene: NA
abundance: NA
v_gene: TRBV7-8
len: 21
CDR3aa: CASSLEWGTGHWRENTGELFF
CDR3nt: TGTGCCAGCAGCTTAGAATGGGGAACAGGGCATTGGCGGGAGAACACCGGGGAGCTGTTTTTT

j_gene: TRBJ1-4
d_gene: NA
abundance: NA
v_gene: TRBV19
len: 14
CDR3aa: CASSKGGADEKLFF
CDR3nt: TGTGCCAGTAGTAAAGGGGGGGCCGATGAAAAACTGTTTTTT

j_gene: TRBJ2-1
d_gene: TRBD1
abundance: NA
v_gene: TRBV19
len: 16
CDR3aa: CASSIDPGGSYNEQFF
CDR3nt: TGTGCCAGTAGTATAGACCCAGGGGGCTCCTACAATGAGCAGTTCTTC

j_gene: TRBJ2-1
d_gene: TRBD1
abundance: NA
v_gene: TRBV24-1
len: 16
CDR3aa: CATSDPGQGAKGEQFF
CDR3nt: TGTGCCACCAGTGACCCAGGACAGGGGGCTAAGGGTGAGCAGTTCTTC

j_gene: TRBJ1-3
d_gene: TRBD1
abundance: few
v_gene: TRBV5-1
len: 16
CDR3aa: CASSFDKTGTGNTIYF
CDR3nt: TGCGCCAGCAGCTTCGACAAGACAGGGACTGGAAACACCATATATTTT

j_gene: TRBJ1-1
d_gene: NA
abundance: NA
v_gene: TRBV7-9
len: 17
CDR3aa: CASSPLGGSGVNTEAFF
CDR3nt: TGTGCCAGCAGCCCACTGGGGGGTAGCGGGGTGAACACTGAAGCTTTCTTT

j_gene: TRBJ1-5
d_gene: NA
abundance: NA
v_gene: TRBV30
len: 13
CDR3aa: CAWSVTLDQPQHF
CDR3nt: TGTGCCTGGAGTGTAACGCTGGATCAGCCCCAGCATTTT

j_gene: TRBJ2-5
d_gene: NA
abundance: once
v_gene: TRBV5-1
len: 14
CDR3aa: CASSFAGAEETQYF
CDR3nt: TGCGCCAGCAGCTTTGCAGGGGCTGAGGAGACCCAGTACTTC

j_gene: TRBJ1-2
d_gene: NA
abundance: few
v_gene: TRBV5-1
len: 13
CDR3aa: CASSSSGTAGYTF
CDR3nt: TGCGCCAGCAGCTCCTCAGGGACCGCTGGCTACACCTTC

j_gene: TRBJ1-5
d_gene: NA
abundance: NA
v_gene: TRBV15
len: 15
CDR3aa: CATSRERGLNQPQHF
CDR3nt: TGTGCCACCAGCAGAGAACGAGGCCTCAATCAGCCCCAGCATTTT

j_gene: TRBJ1-1
d_gene: TRBD1
abundance: NA
v_gene: TRBV14
len: 13
CDR3aa: CASSIARGTEAFF
CDR3nt: TGTGCCAGCAGCATCGCCAGGGGGACTGAAGCTTTCTTT

j_gene: TRBJ1-2
d_gene: NA
abundance: NA
v_gene: TRBV6-5
len: 14
CDR3aa: CASSPPGDFYGYTF
CDR3nt: TGTGCCAGCAGTCCTCCCGGGGATTTCTATGGCTACACCTTC

j_gene: TRBJ1-1
d_gene: TRBD1
abundance: NA
v_gene: TRBV6-5
len: 16
CDR3aa: CASSYGSGQGSTEAFF
CDR3nt: TGTGCCAGCAGTTATGGGTCGGGACAGGGGTCCACTGAAGCTTTCTTT

j_gene: TRBJ1-1
d_gene: NA
abundance: NA
v_gene: TRBV23-1
len: 14
CDR3aa: CASGQRRYHTEAFF
CDR3nt: TGCGCCAGCGGACAAAGGCGGTACCACACTGAAGCTTTCTTT

j_gene: TRBJ2-1
d_gene: NA
abundance: NA
v_gene: TRBV3-1/TRBV3-2
len: 15
CDR3aa: CASSFPGGMYNEQFF
CDR3nt: TGTGCCAGCAGCTTTCCGGGGGGCATGTACAATGAGCAGTTCTTC

j_gene: TRBJ2-1
d_gene: NA
abundance: few
v_gene: TRBV6-5
len: 14
CDR3aa: CASRSGAPYNEQFF
CDR3nt: TGTGCCAGCCGTTCGGGGGCCCCATACAATGAGCAGTTCTTC

j_gene: TRBJ1-6
d_gene: TRBD1
abundance: NA
v_gene: TRBV7-2
len: 17
CDR3aa: CASSRAVTGAINSPLHF
CDR3nt: TGTGCCAGCAGCAGAGCCGTGACAGGGGCTATTAATTCACCCCTCCACTTT

j_gene: TRBJ2-5
d_gene: NA
abundance: NA
v_gene: TRBV7-8
len: 15
CDR3aa: CASSLVGGGIETQYF
CDR3nt: TGTGCCAGCAGCCTCGTAGGGGGGGGGATTGAGACCCAGTACTTC

j_gene: TRBJ2-2
d_gene: NA
abundance: few
v_gene: TRBV6-2/TRBV6-3
len: 15
CDR3aa: CASSYVSSRTGELFF
CDR3nt: TGTGCCAGCAGTTACGTTTCTAGCAGAACCGGGGAGCTGTTTTTT